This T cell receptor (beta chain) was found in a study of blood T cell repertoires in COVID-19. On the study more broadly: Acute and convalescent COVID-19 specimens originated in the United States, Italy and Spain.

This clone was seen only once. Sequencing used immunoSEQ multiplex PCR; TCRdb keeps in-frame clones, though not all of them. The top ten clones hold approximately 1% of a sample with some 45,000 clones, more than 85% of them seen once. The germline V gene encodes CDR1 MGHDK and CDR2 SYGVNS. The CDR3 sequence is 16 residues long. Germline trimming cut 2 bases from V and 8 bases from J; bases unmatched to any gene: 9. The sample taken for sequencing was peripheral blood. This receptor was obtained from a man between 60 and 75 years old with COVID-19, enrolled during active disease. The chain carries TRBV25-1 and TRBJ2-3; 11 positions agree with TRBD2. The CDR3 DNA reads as TGTGCCAGCAGTGAAACTGGGACTAGCGGTTCGGGTACGCAGTATTTT. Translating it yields CASSETGTSGSGTQYF.